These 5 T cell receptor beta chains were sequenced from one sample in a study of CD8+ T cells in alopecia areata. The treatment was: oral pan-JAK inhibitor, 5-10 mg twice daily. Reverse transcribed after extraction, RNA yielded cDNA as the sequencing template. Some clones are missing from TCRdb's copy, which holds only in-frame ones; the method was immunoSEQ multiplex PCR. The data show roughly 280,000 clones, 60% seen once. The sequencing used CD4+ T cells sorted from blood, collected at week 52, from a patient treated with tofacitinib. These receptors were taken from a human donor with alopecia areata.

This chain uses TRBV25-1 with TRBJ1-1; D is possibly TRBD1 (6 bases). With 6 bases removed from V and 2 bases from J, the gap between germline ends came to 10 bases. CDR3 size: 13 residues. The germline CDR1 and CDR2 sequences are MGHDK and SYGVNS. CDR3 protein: CASRKTGNTEAFF. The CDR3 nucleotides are TGTGCCAGCAGAAAGACAGGCAACACTGAAGCTTTCTTT.

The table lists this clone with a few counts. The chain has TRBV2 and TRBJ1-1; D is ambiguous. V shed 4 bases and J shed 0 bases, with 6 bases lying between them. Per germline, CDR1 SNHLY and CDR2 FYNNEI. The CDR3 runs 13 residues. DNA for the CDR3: TGTGCCAGCAGTGTTGGGGTGAACACTGAAGCTTTCTTT. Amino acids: CASSVGVNTEAFF.

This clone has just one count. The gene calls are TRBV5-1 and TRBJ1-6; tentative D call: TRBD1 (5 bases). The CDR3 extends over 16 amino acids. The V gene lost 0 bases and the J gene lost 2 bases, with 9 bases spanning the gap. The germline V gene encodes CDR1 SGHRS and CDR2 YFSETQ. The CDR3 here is CASSLEGTTYNSPLHF. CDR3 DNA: TGCGCCAGCAGCTTGGAGGGGACCACCTATAATTCACCCCTCCACTTT.

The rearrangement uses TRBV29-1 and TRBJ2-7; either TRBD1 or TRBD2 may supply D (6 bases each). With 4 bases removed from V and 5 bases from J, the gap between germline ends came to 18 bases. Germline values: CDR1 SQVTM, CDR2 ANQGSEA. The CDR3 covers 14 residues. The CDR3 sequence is CSVAGDGTFHEQYF. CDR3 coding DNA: TGCAGCGTTGCAGGGGACGGGACTTTCCACGAGCAGTACTTC.

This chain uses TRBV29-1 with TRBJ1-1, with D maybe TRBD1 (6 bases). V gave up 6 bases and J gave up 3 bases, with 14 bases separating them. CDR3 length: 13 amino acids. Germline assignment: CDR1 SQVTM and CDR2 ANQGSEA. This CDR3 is CSVGGQGHTEAFF. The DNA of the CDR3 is TGCAGCGTGGGGGGGCAGGGCCACACTGAAGCTTTCTTT.